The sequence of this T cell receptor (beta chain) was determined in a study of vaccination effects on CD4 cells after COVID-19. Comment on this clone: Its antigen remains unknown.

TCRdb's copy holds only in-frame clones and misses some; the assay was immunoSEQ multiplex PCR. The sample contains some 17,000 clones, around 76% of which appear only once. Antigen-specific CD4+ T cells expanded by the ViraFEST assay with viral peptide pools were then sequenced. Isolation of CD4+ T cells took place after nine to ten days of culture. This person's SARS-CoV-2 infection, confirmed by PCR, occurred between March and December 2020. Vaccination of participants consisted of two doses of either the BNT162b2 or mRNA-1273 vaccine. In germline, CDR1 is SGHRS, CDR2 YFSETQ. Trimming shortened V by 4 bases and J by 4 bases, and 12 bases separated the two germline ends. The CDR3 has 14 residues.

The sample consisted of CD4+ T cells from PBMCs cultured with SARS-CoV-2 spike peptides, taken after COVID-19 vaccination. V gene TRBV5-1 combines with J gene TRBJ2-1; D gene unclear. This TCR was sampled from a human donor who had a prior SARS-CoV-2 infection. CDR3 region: CASSPKQGYNEQFF. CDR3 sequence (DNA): TGCGCCAGCAGCCCCAAGCAAGGGTACAATGAGCAGTTCTTC.